The clone carrying this T cell receptor (beta chain) has only a few counts. Only in-frame clones appear in the TCRdb table, and some are missing; sequencing was by immunoSEQ multiplex PCR. The sample carries about 79,000 clones, about 91% recorded once. The entry originates in a study of OX40 agonist ivuxolimab in advanced cancers. V shed 3 bases, J shed 5 bases, and the junction held 3 bases outside the gene matches. This CDR3 is built from 14 residues. Germline-derived CDR1 and CDR2 are ENHRY and SYGVKD. Sequences were derived from CD4+ or CD8+ T cells sorted from blood, sampled in a trial of the OX40 agonist ivuxolimab. The origin of this receptor is an adult with an advanced solid tumor such as melanoma, head and neck, liver or kidney cancer. The chain has TRBV10-3 and TRBJ1-5; 8 positions agree with TRBD1. The CDR3 bases are TGTGCCATCAGTGATTCAGGGGGCGATCAGCCCCAGCATTTT. Its translation: CAISDSGGDQPQHF.